The 22 T cell receptor beta chains presented below share a single source sample, sequenced in a study of cytomegalovirus exposure and HLA in healthy donors. The PCR had 60 Vbeta and 13 Jbeta primers. Assay used: immunoSEQ multiplex PCR; TCRdb lists only in-frame clones, some missing. Of about 200,000 clones in the sample, 70% to 80% were seen once. Sample: PBMCs. The source of these receptors is a young man in good health and CMV-seronegative.

The J gene is TRBJ1-1, the V gene TRBV28, with 7 bases matching TRBD1. V shed 3 bases, J shed 4 bases, and the junction held 11 bases outside the gene matches. From germline, CDR1 is MDHEN and CDR2 SYDVKM. CDR3 size: 16 residues. The CDR3 loop reads CASSLRPGGGGTEAFF. The CDR3 DNA is TGTGCCAGCAGTTTGAGGCCAGGGGGTGGCGGCACTGAAGCTTTCTTT.

The V call is TRBV6-5, the J call TRBJ1-1; perhaps TRBD1 as D (5 bases). V gave up 6 bases and J gave up 4 bases, with 12 bases separating them. The CDR3 runs to 13 residues. The germline V gene has CDR1 MNHEY and CDR2 SVGAGI. CDR3 in amino acids: CASSDRTITEAFF. The CDR3 DNA is TGTGCCAGCAGCGACAGAACCATCACTGAAGCTTTCTTT.

The chain has TRBV5-5 and TRBJ1-1, with D hard to call. Germline V lookup: CDR1 SGHKS, CDR2 YYEKEE (reference sequence). The V gene lost 1 base and the J gene lost 4 bases, with 8 bases spanning the gap. The CDR3 consists of 13 residues. The CDR3 here is CASSLWGVTEAFF. The DNA of the CDR3 is TGTGCCAGCAGCTTGTGGGGAGTCACTGAAGCTTTCTTT.

The chain joins TRBV15 to TRBJ2-1, with D uncertain. From germline, CDR1 is LNHNV and CDR2 YYDKDF (reference sequence). The CDR3 totals 16 residues. V was clipped by 0 bases and J by 0 bases, with 9 bases between them. CDR3 in amino acids: CATSRDLISSYNEQFF. The CDR3 coding sequence is TGTGCCACCAGCAGAGATCTGATTAGCTCCTACAATGAGCAGTTCTTC. The full variable domain, with the rest looked up from reference TRBV15 and TRBJ2-1, is DAMVIQNPRYQVTQFGKPVTLSCSQTLNHNVMYWYQQKSSQAPKLLFHYYDKDFNNEADTPDNFQSRRPNTSFCFLDIRSPGLGDTAMYLCATSRDLISSYNEQFFGPGTRLTVL.

The genes are TRBV2 and TRBJ2-1, with TRBD2 matching over 8 bases. Germline-derived CDR1 and CDR2 are SNHLY and FYNNEI. This CDR3 has 10 residues. Trimming removed 7 bases from V and 10 bases from J; junction bases left unmatched: 0. CDR3 DNA: TGTGCCAGCAAGCGGGAGGAGCAGTTCTTC. Translated, it gives CASKREEQFF.

The chain uses TRBV7-8 and TRBJ2-1; D is perhaps TRBD2 (5 bases). Germline-derived CDR1 and CDR2 are SGHVS and FQNEAQ. The germline V and J ends were trimmed by 2 bases and 7 bases, with 6 bases remaining between them. The CDR3 totals 12 residues. The CDR3 DNA sequence: TGTGCCAGCAGCTTATCGGGGAATGAGCAGTTCTTC. Translated, it gives CASSLSGNEQFF.

V usage is TRBV9 and J usage is TRBJ1-1; 7 positions match TRBD1. The germline V gene has CDR1 SGDLS and CDR2 YYNGEE. The junction had 7 bases not matched to a gene; V was cut back by 0 bases and J by 2 bases. The CDR3 contains 16 residues. The CDR3 loop reads CASSVGGDRVNTEAFF. CDR3 sequence (DNA): TGTGCCAGCAGCGTAGGAGGAGACAGGGTCAACACTGAAGCTTTCTTT. The full variable domain, in which reference TRBV9 and TRBJ1-1 provide the parts outside the CDR3, is DSGVTQTPKHLITATGQRVTLRCSPRSGDLSVYWYQQSLDQGLQFLIQYYNGEERAKGNILERFSAQQFPDLHSELNLSSLELGDSALYFCASSVGGDRVNTEAFFGQGTRLTVV.

In its sample, this clone was seen a few times. The chain recombines TRBV6-1 with TRBJ2-7, with a weak D call TRBD1 (5 bases). The germline V and J ends were trimmed by 6 bases and 2 bases, with 8 bases remaining between them. The CDR3 is made up of 12 amino acids. CDR1 and CDR2 from the germline V gene are MNHNS and SASEGT. Here the CDR3 reads CASRGHAYEQYF. As DNA, the CDR3 is TGTGCCAGCAGGGGGCACGCCTACGAGCAGTACTTC.

J is TRBJ2-7 and V is TRBV6-1; D ambiguous. Germline V CDR1 and CDR2: MNHNS, SASEGT. V was cut by 2 bases and J by 4 bases, with 12 bases left in between. The length of the CDR3 is 14 residues. CDR3 nucleotide sequence: TGTGCCAGCAGTGAAAGTGGCAGAGGATACGAGCAGTACTTC. Protein sequence: CASSESGRGYEQYF.

For this clone: An end of the junction does not agree with germline; a read error may underlie this. The chain couples TRBV7-7 to TRBJ2-1, with D possibly being TRBD2 (6 bases). This CDR3 comprises 13 residues. The V gene's germline CDR1 is SSHAT and CDR2 FNYEAQ (reference sequence). DNA for the CDR3: TGTGCTAGCAGCTTGGAGGGATGGGGTGAGCAGTTCTTC. Its protein product is CASSLEGWGEQFF.

The chain couples TRBV5-1 to TRBJ2-3, with D unclear. CDR3 length: 12 amino acids. Trimming took off 2 bases at V and 6 bases at J, with 7 bases between the two ends. CDR1 is SGHRS and CDR2 is YFSETQ in the germline V gene. The CDR3, as DNA: TGCGCCAGCAGCTTTTATTCGGATACGCAGTATTTT. Translated: CASSFYSDTQYF.

The chain combines TRBV27 with TRBJ1-2; D is possibly TRBD1 (5 bases). Trimming shortened V by 2 bases and J by 7 bases, and 11 bases separated the two germline ends. This CDR3 has 13 amino acids. CDR1 is MNHEY and CDR2 is SMNVEV in the germline V gene (reference sequence). This chain's CDR3 is CASSLRGNGGYTF. The CDR3 region has the DNA TGTGCCAGCAGTTTACGGGGGAACGGTGGCTACACCTTC.

The J gene is TRBJ1-1, the V gene TRBV2, with unresolved D. This CDR3 region has 14 residues. V shed 3 bases and J shed 0 bases, with 8 bases lying between them. Germline V gene data show CDR1 as SNHLY and CDR2 as FYNNEI. The chain's CDR3 is CASSDLVMNTEAFF. CDR3 in DNA: TGTGCCAGCAGTGATCTAGTAATGAACACTGAAGCTTTCTTT.

This chain connects TRBV25-1 to TRBJ1-2; TRBD1 aligns across 7 bases. From germline, CDR1 is MGHDK and CDR2 SYGVNS. V trimming: 8 bases; J trimming: 5 bases; junction bases outside the gene matches: 11. The CDR3 loop spans 14 amino acids. CDR3 bases: TGTGCCAGCGGGGAGACAGGGCGGTGGTATGGCTACACCTTC. It encodes CASGETGRWYGYTF.

The chain recombines TRBV28 with TRBJ1-1; D remains unclear. V was cut by 7 bases and J by 8 bases, with 11 bases left in between. The CDR3 covers 11 residues. From germline, CDR1 is MDHEN and CDR2 SYDVKM. Here the CDR3 DNA reads TGTGCCAGCACAGGCAGCTGGGAAGCTTTCTTT. Translated: CASTGSWEAFF.

The V and J genes are TRBV18 and TRBJ2-7; 7 nucleotides align to TRBD1. The length of the CDR3 is 15 residues. Germline V gives CDR1 KGHSH, CDR2 LQKENI. With 3 bases clipped from V and 7 bases from J, the junction kept 12 bases outside the gene matches. The CDR3 DNA reads TGTGCCAGCTCACCTAACGCCCAGGGGGTAGCTGAGCAGTACTTC. This codes for CASSPNAQGVAEQYF.

The chain joins TRBV2 to TRBJ2-3, with 9 positions matching TRBD2. The germline gives CDR1 SNHLY, CDR2 FYNNEI. Trimming at V came to 7 bases and at J to 4 bases, leaving 12 bases not matched to a gene. The CDR3 has 16 residues. The CDR3 loop reads CASIISGGRGADTQYF. The CDR3 DNA follows: TGTGCCAGCATTATCTCGGGCGGGAGGGGTGCAGATACGCAGTATTTT.

The rearrangement uses TRBV5-8 and TRBJ2-7; 9 bases agree with TRBD2. The CDR3 length is 14 residues. The germline CDR1 and CDR2 sequences are SGHTS and YDEGEE. V dropped 4 bases and J dropped 3; count of bases not matched to a gene: 5. CDR3 nucleotides: TGTGCCAGCAGCCCCAGCGGGAGGTTCTACGAGCAGTACTTC. Translating it yields CASSPSGRFYEQYF.

This clone was counted between two and nine times. The V and J genes are TRBV2 and TRBJ2-3; 7 bases agree with TRBD1. The CDR3 has 14 amino acids. J gave up 3 bases and V 6 bases, and 6 bases lay outside the gene matches. Germline V CDR1 and CDR2: SNHLY, FYNNEI. CDR3 nucleotide sequence: TGTGCCAGCAGCCAAGGACAGGTTACAGATACGCAGTATTTT. Protein sequence: CASSQGQVTDTQYF.

Only a few counts were recorded for this clone. The V and J genes are TRBV27 and TRBJ2-7; 8 bases are a match to TRBD1. With 5 bases clipped from V and 4 bases from J, the junction kept 1 base outside the gene matches. The germline CDR1 and CDR2 sequences are MNHEY and SMNVEV (reference sequence). CDR3 length: 12 amino acids. DNA of the CDR3: TGTGCCAGCAGTGACAGGGGTTACGAGCAGTACTTC. It is translated as CASSDRGYEQYF.

The chain links TRBV4-1 to TRBJ2-1; 7 bases match TRBD2. Germline-derived CDR1 and CDR2 are MGHRA and YSYEKL. The V gene end was trimmed by 0 bases and the J gene end by 4 bases; junction bases not matched to a gene: 6. There are 16 residues in the CDR3. In DNA, the CDR3 is TGCGCCAGCAGCCAAGAGCCTAGCGGTAGATACAATGAGCAGTTCTTC. Amino acid sequence: CASSQEPSGRYNEQFF.

V usage is TRBV28 and J usage is TRBJ2-1; TRBD2 matches at 12 bases. V shed 6 bases and J 6 bases; nucleotides not matched to a gene: 12. The germline gives CDR1 MDHEN, CDR2 SYDVKM. The CDR3 spans 17 residues. CDR3 sequence reads: CASSAYKTSGRSNEQFF. Written as DNA, the CDR3 is TGTGCCAGCAGCGCCTACAAGACTAGCGGGAGATCCAATGAGCAGTTCTTC.